The TCR beta chain under discussion was sequenced for a study of long-term antiretroviral therapy in people with HIV. The CDR3 is 15 amino acids. Per germline, CDR1 SGHDN and CDR2 FVKESK. V lost 0 bases to trimming and J lost 1 base, with 9 bases between them. A v3.0 immunoSEQ assay was performed at survey level. Sequencing was performed with immunoSEQ multiplex PCR; in TCRdb, only in-frame clones are kept and a portion is missing. The sample yields 29,000 or so clones, 95% seen once. This chain connects TRBV14 to TRBJ1-1; D remains ambiguous. The material was unsorted PBMCs, obtained 5.3 years after starting antiretroviral therapy. This receptor was identified in a man aged 25 to 40 with HIV. CDR3 amino acids: CASSQDLVRNTEAFF. The CDR3, as DNA: TGTGCCAGCAGCCAAGATCTTGTCCGGAACACTGAAGCTTTCTTT.